Sequencing of this T cell receptor beta chain was carried out in a study of control samples from healthy donors and cancer patients. This clone was seen once. Sequencing used immunoSEQ multiplex PCR; TCRdb keeps in-frame clones, though not all of them. The profile covers about 38,000 clones, with approximately 82% appearing a single time and 20% to 25% taken by the ten largest. The sample was PBMCs. The sequence was obtained from an older woman with lung cancer.

The CDR3 coding sequence is TGTGCCAGCAGTTCGTTAAATACGCAGTATTTT. Its protein product is CASSSLNTQYF. V is TRBV12-3 or TRBV12-4 and J is TRBJ2-3; D remains unclear. The CDR3 consists of 11 residues. Trimming left V 4 bases short and J 7 bases short, with 6 bases between.